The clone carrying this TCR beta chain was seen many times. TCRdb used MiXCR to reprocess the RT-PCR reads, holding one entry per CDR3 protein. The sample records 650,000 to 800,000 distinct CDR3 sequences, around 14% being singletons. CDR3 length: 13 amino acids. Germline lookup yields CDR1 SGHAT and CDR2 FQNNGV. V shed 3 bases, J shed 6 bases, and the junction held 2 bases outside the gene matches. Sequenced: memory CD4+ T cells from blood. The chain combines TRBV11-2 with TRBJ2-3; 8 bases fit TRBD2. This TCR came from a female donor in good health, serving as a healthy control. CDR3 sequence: CASSFPGGDTQYF. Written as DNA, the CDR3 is TGTGCCAGCAGCTTTCCGGGAGGGGATACGCAGTATTTT.